A single sample is the source of the 27 T cell receptor beta chains below, sequenced in a study of blood T cell repertoires in COVID-19. Repertoires were generated with immunoSEQ multiplex PCR, while TCRdb's copy carries only in-frame clones and drops some. The sample yields about 400,000 clones, around 86% seen once. Sample: peripheral blood. These receptor sequences come from a woman between 25 and 40 years old with active or convalescent COVID-19.

This chain joins TRBV7-2 and TRBJ2-7; TRBD2 might be the D (5 bases). V was trimmed by 3 bases and J by 2 bases, leaving 8 bases between them. The CDR3 is 13 amino acids. Germline CDR1 reads SGHTA; CDR2 reads FQGNSA. CDR3 loop: CASSFSDTYEQYF. CDR3 bases: TGTGCCAGCAGCTTTAGCGATACCTACGAGCAGTACTTC.

The V gene is TRBV11-1, the J gene TRBJ1-1; tentative D call: TRBD1 (5 bases). Between the trimmed V and J ends, which lost 5 bases and 0 bases, there was a span of 13 bases. Looked up from germline, CDR1 is SGHAT and CDR2 is FQDESV (reference sequence). The CDR3 totals 15 residues. The CDR3: CASSTSPGMNTEAFF. CDR3 DNA: TGTGCCAGCAGCACCTCTCCAGGGATGAACACTGAAGCTTTCTTT.

This clone has just one count. This chain uses TRBV12-5 with TRBJ1-1; D remains unclear. V was pared by 5 bases and J by 1 base, with 8 bases between. Germline lookup yields CDR1 LGHNT and CDR2 FRNRAP. The CDR3 extends over 13 amino acids. The CDR3 protein is CASGIEANTEAFF. The CDR3 DNA is TGTGCTAGTGGTATAGAAGCGAACACTGAAGCTTTCTTT.

The chain employs TRBV5-1 and TRBJ2-5; 8 bases line up with TRBD1. Germline CDR1 and CDR2: SGHRS and YFSETQ. V lost 0 bases and J lost 2; bases outside the gene matches: 3. The CDR3 totals 15 residues. The DNA of the CDR3 is TGCGCCAGCAGCTTGGGACAGGGGAATCAAGAGACCCAGTACTTC. This translates into CASSLGQGNQETQYF.

J is TRBJ2-7 and V is TRBV5-1; 7 bases match TRBD1. Trimming took 2 bases from V and 6 from J; bases not matched to a gene: 11. This CDR3 contains 15 residues. Germline V gene data show CDR1 as SGHRS and CDR2 as YFSETQ. In nucleotides, the CDR3 is TGCGCCAGCAGCTTATACGGGACAGCACCCCCCGAGCAGTACTTC. Its protein is CASSLYGTAPPEQYF.

This clone was detected once. The chain uses TRBV5-1 and TRBJ2-2; D not resolved. Deletions cut 4 bases from V and 3 bases from J, with 16 bases between. This CDR3 region has 16 residues. Germline V gives CDR1 SGHRS, CDR2 YFSETQ. The CDR3 spells CASSPVQVTDTGELFF. The CDR3 DNA follows: TGCGCCAGCAGCCCGGTCCAGGTAACGGACACCGGGGAGCTGTTTTTT.

The chain recombines TRBV21-1 with TRBJ2-1; the D call TRBD2 from the table was never checked on the DNA. TRBV21-1 is termed a pseudogene. The CDR3 consists of 15 residues. Here the CDR3 DNA reads TGTGCCAGCAGCAAAGGAGCGGGGGGGTCAAATGAGCAGTTCTTC. Encoded protein: CASSKGAGGSNEQFF.

The chain uses TRBV3-1 (or the pseudogene TRBV3-2) and TRBJ2-5, with a possible D match to TRBD2 (7 bases). This CDR3 spans 14 amino acids. CDR1 and CDR2 (germline): LGHDT, YNNKEL (reference sequence). Trimming removed 2 bases from V and 5 bases from J, with 12 bases in between. The DNA for the CDR3 is TGTGCCAGCAGCCAAAGGGGGGGCTGGGAGACCCAGTACTTC. It yields the protein CASSQRGGWETQYF.

This clone was seen just once. The rearrangement links TRBV25-1 to TRBJ2-1; D is unclear. Germline lookup yields CDR1 MGHDK and CDR2 SYGVNS. Trimming took 5 bases from V and 6 from J, leaving 14 bases between them. CDR3 length: 14 amino acids. The DNA of the CDR3 is TGTGCCAGCAGTCATTCTCAGGTCAGCAATGAGCAGTTCTTC. This encodes CASSHSQVSNEQFF.

This clone has only a few counts. This sequence joins TRBV3-1 (or the pseudogene TRBV3-2) and TRBJ1-3; perhaps TRBD1 as D (5 bases). CDR1 LGHDT and CDR2 YNNKEL come from the germline V gene (reference sequence). Trimming stripped 2 bases from V and 4 bases from J, with 12 bases between. CDR3 length: 15 amino acids. CDR3 in DNA: TGTGCCAGCAGCCAACTCCAGGGCGGCGGAAACACCATATATTTT. The encoded protein is CASSQLQGGGNTIYF.

V gene TRBV19 combines with J gene TRBJ2-1; 10 nucleotides agree with TRBD2. V was pared by 3 bases and J by 6 bases, with 8 bases of the junction left unmatched. The CDR3 is 16 amino acids. Germline CDR1 and CDR2: LNHDA and SQIVND (reference sequence). The CDR3 loop reads CASSILAGERRNEQFF. The DNA for the CDR3 is TGTGCCAGTAGTATTCTAGCGGGAGAACGGCGCAATGAGCAGTTCTTC.

The V call is TRBV6-5, the J call TRBJ2-1; 11 bases align to TRBD2. The germline V gene has CDR1 MNHEY and CDR2 SVGAGI. Trimming at V came to 7 bases and at J to 4 bases, leaving 3 bases not matched to a gene. The CDR3 extends over 14 amino acids. CDR3: CASTGLAEYNEQFF. In nucleotides, the CDR3 is TGTGCCAGCACGGGACTAGCGGAATACAATGAGCAGTTCTTC.

In regard to this clone: Other DNA sequences in the sample encode the same CDR3. The genes are TRBV3-1 (or the pseudogene TRBV3-2) and TRBJ1-1; weak D call: TRBD1 (6 bases). Trimming stripped 4 bases from V and 5 bases from J, with 11 bases between. The CDR3 runs 13 residues. Looked up from germline, CDR1 is LGHDT and CDR2 is YNNKEL (reference sequence). CDR3 in amino acids: CASSPGAGTEAFF. The CDR3 DNA reads as TGTGCCAGCAGCCCAGGGGCGGGTACTGAAGCTTTCTTT.

V and J are TRBV2 and TRBJ2-2; maybe TRBD2 (5 bases). The CDR3 is 13 residues long. Germline V CDR1 and CDR2: SNHLY, FYNNEI. The V end was cut by 9 bases, the J end by 8 bases, with 16 bases between. This chain's CDR3 is CARDASSPGELFF. In DNA, the CDR3 is TGTGCCAGGGACGCTAGCTCTCCTGGGGAGCTGTTTTTT.

The chain joins TRBV4-2 to TRBJ2-1, with 8 bases lining up with TRBD1. V was pared by 3 bases and J by 8 bases, with 6 bases of the junction left unmatched. Germline assignment: CDR1 LGHNA and CDR2 YNFKEQ. CDR3 length: 14 residues. DNA of the CDR3: TGTGCCAGCAGCCAGGGACAGGATGAGGATGAGCAGTTCTTC. It translates to CASSQGQDEDEQFF.

This rearrangement joins TRBV5-1 to TRBJ2-1, with 9 bases matching TRBD2. The germline V gene encodes CDR1 SGHRS and CDR2 YFSETQ. The CDR3 is made up of 18 amino acids. With V trimmed by 4 bases and J by 2 bases, 13 bases remained unmatched. In DNA form, the CDR3 reads TGCGCCAGCAGCAGGGGAACCACTAGCGGGTTCACCTACAATGAGCAGTTCTTC. Protein product: CASSRGTTSGFTYNEQFF.

This chain joins TRBV11-2 and TRBJ2-1, with 7 bases matching TRBD2. The length of the CDR3 is 14 residues. J gave up 0 bases and V 6 bases, and 2 bases lay outside the gene matches. The germline CDR1 and CDR2 sequences are SGHAT and FQNNGV. Here the CDR3 DNA reads TGTGCCAGCAGGCCGGGGGGCTCCTACAATGAGCAGTTCTTC. This encodes CASRPGGSYNEQFF.

V gene TRBV30 combines with J gene TRBJ1-1; perhaps TRBD1 as D (5 bases). The CDR3 covers 14 residues. The V gene's germline CDR1 is GTSNPN and CDR2 SVGIG (reference sequence). The ends were cut back, 2 bases at V and 7 bases at J, with 17 bases in the middle. CDR3 sequence: CAWSSRSERGEAFF. The CDR3 DNA sequence: TGTGCCTGGAGTAGCAGATCCGAAAGGGGTGAAGCTTTCTTT.

The V gene is TRBV7-8, the J gene TRBJ2-7; TRBD2 aligns across 13 bases. Trimming took 5 bases from V and 2 from J; bases not matched to a gene: 3. This CDR3 comprises 15 residues. The V gene's germline CDR1 is SGHVS and CDR2 FQNEAQ. As DNA, the CDR3 is TGTGCCAGCAGCCTCGGGACTAGCGGGACCTACGAGCAGTACTTC. This sequence encodes CASSLGTSGTYEQYF.

The rearrangement links TRBV27 to TRBJ2-7; 13 bases map to TRBD2. Per germline, CDR1 MNHEY and CDR2 SMNVEV (reference sequence). V trimming: 6 bases; J trimming: 4 bases; junction bases outside the gene matches: 18. This CDR3 contains 19 residues. The CDR3 DNA sequence: TGTGCCAGCAGCCTCATCGGACTAGCGGGAGTCCCAGCAGGGTACGAGCAGTACTTC. Translating gives CASSLIGLAGVPAGYEQYF.

The rearrangement uses TRBV21-1 and TRBJ2-2; TRBD2, the table's D call, was not compared with the DNA. TRBV21-1 is listed as a pseudogene. CDR3 length: 15 amino acids. CDR3 DNA sequence: TGTGCCAGCAGCAAAGGGAACCGGGAGAGGGGGGAGCTGTTTTTT. This codes for CASSKGNRERGELFF.

The chain joins TRBV7-6 to TRBJ1-1; D may be TRBD1 (6 bases). The CDR3 consists of 16 residues. Germline V gene sequence: CDR1 SGHVS, CDR2 FNYEAQ. V was pared by 4 bases and J by 0 bases, with 15 bases between. The CDR3 protein is CASSYEPGQMNTEAFF. The DNA of the CDR3 is TGTGCCAGCAGCTACGAACCCGGACAGATGAACACTGAAGCTTTCTTT.

The V and J genes are TRBV24-1 and TRBJ2-3, with 12 bases that match TRBD1. The trim removed 4 bases at V and 5 bases at J, leaving 6 bases unmatched. This CDR3 has 16 residues. Germline lookup yields CDR1 KGHDR and CDR2 SFDVKD. In DNA form, the CDR3 reads TGTGCCACCAGTGAGGGGACAGGGGGCCGGGGAGATACGCAGTATTTT. Amino acids: CATSEGTGGRGDTQYF.

V usage is TRBV4-1 and J usage is TRBJ2-3; 13 positions agree with TRBD2. Germline trimming cut 2 bases from V and 7 bases from J; bases unmatched to any gene: 3. This CDR3 spans 15 amino acids. From germline, CDR1 is MGHRA and CDR2 YSYEKL. The CDR3 nucleotides are TGCGCCAGCAGCCAAACTAGCGGGGGGGCGTATACGCAGTATTTT. Protein product: CASSQTSGGAYTQYF.

This clone appeared a few times. V and J are TRBV11-2 and TRBJ2-1, with 9 bases aligning to TRBD2. Germline CDR1 and CDR2: SGHAT and FQNNGV. This CDR3 is 15 amino acids long. V was pared by 5 bases and J by 4 bases, with 6 bases of the junction left unmatched. CDR3 residues: CASSIPGLAYNEQFF. DNA of the CDR3: TGTGCCAGCAGCATACCGGGACTAGCTTACAATGAGCAGTTCTTC. Looking up the rest from reference TRBV11-2 and TRBJ2-1 gives the full variable domain: EAGVAQSPRYKIIEKRQSVAFWCNPISGHATLYWYQQILGQGPKLLIQFQNNGVVDDSQLPKDRFSAERLKGVDSTLKIQPAKLEDSAVYLCASSIPGLAYNEQFFGPGTRLTVL.

This clone was observed once. The gene calls are TRBV21-1 and TRBJ2-7; the table's D call TRBD1 went unverified against the DNA. TRBV21-1 is annotated as a pseudogene. The CDR3 is 11 amino acids. The CDR3 DNA reads TGTGCCAGCAGCTCCCTGACAGGCCCAACCTTC. Encoded protein: CASSSLTGPTF.

V gene TRBV9 combines with J gene TRBJ1-2, with 8 bases identical to TRBD1. Trimming took 0 bases from V and 7 from J; bases not matched to a gene: 5. Germline assignment: CDR1 SGDLS and CDR2 YYNGEE. The CDR3 runs to 14 residues. CDR3 nucleotide sequence: TGTGCCAGCAGCGTAGGGCAGGGGGCTAGTGGCTACACCTTC. Amino acid sequence: CASSVGQGASGYTF.